The clone carrying this T cell receptor beta chain was recorded at least ten times. Sequencing libraries for TCR beta were prepared with iRepertoire HTBI primers and Arm-PCR of CDR3 regions. Each CDR3 protein is one row after TCRdb ran MiXCR on the multiplex PCR reads. The data hold about 370,000 distinct CDR3 sequences, with around 16% observed a single time. The data originate from a study of regulatory T cells in long-lasting Graves disease. Time point given: newly diagnosed GD, antithyroid drugs for less than 3 months. PBMCs were the source of the RNA used for TCR sequencing. Patients met American Thyroid Association criteria for Graves' disease. V lost 3 bases, J lost 9 bases, and 21 bases lay in between. CDR3 length: 15 residues. Germline loops: CDR1 MDHEN, CDR2 SYDVKM.

The rearrangement joins TRBV28 to TRBJ2-7; D ambiguous. Source: peripheral blood mononuclear cells (PBMCs), taken at new diagnosis, from a patient treated with antithyroid drugs. The source of this sequence is a female donor with Graves disease. The CDR3 protein is CASSLPGDATLGQYF. The CDR3 region has the DNA TGTGCCAGCAGTTTGCCCGGCGACGCGACTTTGGGGCAGTACTTC.